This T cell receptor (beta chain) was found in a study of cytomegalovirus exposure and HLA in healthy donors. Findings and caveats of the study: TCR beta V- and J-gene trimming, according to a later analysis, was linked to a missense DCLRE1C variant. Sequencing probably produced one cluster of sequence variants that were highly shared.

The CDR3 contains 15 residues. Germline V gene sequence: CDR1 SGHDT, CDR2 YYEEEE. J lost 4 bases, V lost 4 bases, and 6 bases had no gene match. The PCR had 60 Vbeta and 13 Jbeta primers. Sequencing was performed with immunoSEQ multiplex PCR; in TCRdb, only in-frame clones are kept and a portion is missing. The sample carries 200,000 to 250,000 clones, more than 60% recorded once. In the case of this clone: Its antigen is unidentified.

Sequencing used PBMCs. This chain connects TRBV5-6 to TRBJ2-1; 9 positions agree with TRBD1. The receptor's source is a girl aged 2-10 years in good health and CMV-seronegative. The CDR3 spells CASSILQGAYNEQFF. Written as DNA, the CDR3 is TGTGCCAGCAGCATACTACAGGGGGCATACAATGAGCAGTTCTTC. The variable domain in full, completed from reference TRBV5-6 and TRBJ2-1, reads DAGVTQSPTHLIKTRGQQVTLRCSPKSGHDTVSWYQQALGQGPQFIFQYYEEEERQRGNFPDRFSGHQFPNYSSELNVNALLLGDSALYLCASSILQGAYNEQFFGPGTRLTVL.